This TCR beta chain is from a study of T cells after yellow fever vaccination. Background on the study: Libraries from low-cell-number fractions were prepared with the SMART-Seq v4 Ultra Low Input RNA kit.

Production of TCR cDNA was by 5'RACE template switching, which also added a universal primer site and UMIs. TCRdb processed the 5' RACE reads anew with MiXCR; each CDR3 protein has one entry. The sample lists a few hundred thousand distinct CDR3 sequences, around 13% occurring once. Findings and limits, study-wide: When the response was secondary, it was weaker but reached its peak faster, day 5 versus 15. Overlap between CD4 and CD8 compartments was detected for a small share of clonotypes.

Deletions cut 7 bases from V and 2 bases from J, with 17 bases between. The CDR3 spans 16 residues. Germline values: CDR1 SEHNR, CDR2 FQNEAQ (reference sequence). This clonotype turned up a few times. The antigen is not known. This specimen was CD4+ T cells sorted from PBMCs, taken 15 days after the yellow fever booster vaccination. The chain recombines TRBV7-9 with TRBJ2-2; a weak D match, TRBD2 (6 bases). This receptor was obtained from a man aged 18 to 29 who received the YFV17D yellow fever vaccine. The CDR3 DNA follows: TGTGCCAGCACCCCTACCGGGGAGGTCAACACCGGGGAGCTGTTTTTT. Its translation is CASTPTGEVNTGELFF.